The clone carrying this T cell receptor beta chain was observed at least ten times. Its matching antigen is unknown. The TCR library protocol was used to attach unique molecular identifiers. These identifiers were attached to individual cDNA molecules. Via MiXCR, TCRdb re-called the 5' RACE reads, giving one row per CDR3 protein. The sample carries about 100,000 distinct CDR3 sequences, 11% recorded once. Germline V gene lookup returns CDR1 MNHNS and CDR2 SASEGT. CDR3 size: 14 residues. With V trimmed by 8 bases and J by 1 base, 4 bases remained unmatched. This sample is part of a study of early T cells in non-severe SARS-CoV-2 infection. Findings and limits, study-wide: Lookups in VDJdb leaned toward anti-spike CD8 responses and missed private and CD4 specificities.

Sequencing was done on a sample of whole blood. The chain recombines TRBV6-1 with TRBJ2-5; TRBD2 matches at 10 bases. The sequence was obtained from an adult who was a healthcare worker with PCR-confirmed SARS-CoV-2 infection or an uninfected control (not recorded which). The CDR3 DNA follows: TGTGCCAGCGCACTAGCGGGGACCCAAGAGACCCAGTACTTC. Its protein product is CASALAGTQETQYF.